Below are 22 T cell receptor beta chains sequenced from a single sample in a study of blood T cell repertoires in COVID-19. This table comes from immunoSEQ multiplex PCR, and its TCRdb copy is limited to in-frame clones, with some not included. Seen here are roughly 81,000 clones, approximately 90% observed once, and the top ten hold around 10%. Sequenced input: peripheral blood. The source of these receptors is a man between 65 and 85 years old with active or convalescent COVID-19.

This clone was observed once. The J gene is TRBJ2-3, the V gene TRBV3-1 (or the pseudogene TRBV3-2); possible D gene TRBD1, 5 bases. CDR3 size: 14 residues. The V and J ends lost 4 bases and 7 bases respectively, with 15 bases between them. Germline CDR1 reads LGHDT; CDR2 reads YNNKEL (reference sequence). The CDR3 protein is CASSPDPRAYTQYF. Here the CDR3 DNA reads TGTGCCAGCAGCCCCGATCCCAGGGCGTATACGCAGTATTTT.

The rearrangement joins TRBV7-3 to TRBJ1-1, with D possibly being TRBD1 (5 bases). V was trimmed by 4 bases and J by 6 bases, leaving 18 bases between them. CDR3 length equals 15 residues. Germline loops: CDR1 SGHTA, CDR2 FQGTGA. CDR3 bases: TGTGCCAGCAGCTCGCACAGCCCAGGGTTGGCTGAAGCTTTCTTT. It specifies CASSSHSPGLAEAFF.

This chain connects TRBV28 to TRBJ1-6; no clear D. Germline CDR1 and CDR2: MDHEN and SYDVKM. The CDR3 sequence is 11 residues long. V was clipped by 3 bases and J by 10 bases, with 4 bases between them. DNA of the CDR3: TGTGCCAGCAGTTTTGAGTCACCCCTCCACTTT. It specifies CASSFESPLHF.

This sequence joins TRBV4-1 and TRBJ2-6; tentatively, D is TRBD2 (5 bases). The CDR3 runs to 15 residues. Germline values: CDR1 MGHRA, CDR2 YSYEKL. The V gene lost 6 bases and the J gene lost 1 base, with 10 bases spanning the gap. The CDR3 loop is CASRSRESGANVLTF. CDR3 nucleotides: TGCGCCAGCAGGTCCCGGGAATCTGGGGCCAACGTCCTGACTTTC.

The chain combines TRBV20-1 with TRBJ1-2; no clear D gene. The germline gives CDR1 DFQATT, CDR2 SNEGSKA (reference sequence). The V gene lost 6 bases and the J gene lost 0 bases, with 5 bases spanning the gap. The CDR3 is 11 amino acids. Here the CDR3 reads CSAAPNYGYTF. The DNA of the CDR3 is TGCAGTGCAGCACCTAACTATGGCTACACCTTC.

The CDR3 is CASSHGATNEKLFF. The CDR3 nucleotides read TGTGCCAGCAGCCACGGAGCAACTAATGAAAAACTGTTTTTT. The V call is TRBV5-4, the J call TRBJ1-4; the D is unclear. Trimming removed 4 bases from V and 0 bases from J, with 7 bases in between. CDR1 SGHNT and CDR2 YYREEE come from the germline V gene (reference sequence). The CDR3 is made up of 14 amino acids.

The chain carries TRBV9 and TRBJ1-2; D gene ambiguous. The CDR3 length is 14 residues. V shed 2 bases and J shed 10 bases, with 18 bases lying between them. Germline CDR1 reads SGDLS; CDR2 reads YYNGEE. CDR3 protein: CASSVGFSTDHYTF. Written as DNA, the CDR3 is TGTGCCAGCAGCGTTGGCTTCTCAACCGATCACTACACCTTC.

The V gene is TRBV29-1, the J gene TRBJ1-1, with 7 bases identical to TRBD1. V was clipped by 4 bases and J by 4 bases; unmatched bases: 3. The CDR3 runs to 12 residues. The germline CDR1 and CDR2 sequences are SQVTM and ANQGSEA. Here the CDR3 reads CSVGQGATEAFF. CDR3 coding DNA: TGCAGCGTTGGACAGGGAGCCACTGAAGCTTTCTTT.

The V and J genes are TRBV4-1 and TRBJ1-1; D is perhaps TRBD1 (5 bases). The length of the CDR3 is 16 residues. Germline V gives CDR1 MGHRA, CDR2 YSYEKL. Trimming stripped 1 base from V and 4 bases from J, with 16 bases between. CDR3 nucleotides: TGCGCCAGCAGCCAAGCGTCGCAGGGCACATTCACTGAAGCTTTCTTT. It encodes CASSQASQGTFTEAFF.

The chain has TRBV13 and TRBJ1-2, with 7 bases fitting TRBD1. The trim removed 4 bases at V and 7 bases at J, leaving 9 bases unmatched. CDR3 length equals 14 residues. Germline loops: CDR1 PRHDT, CDR2 FYEKMQ (reference sequence). The CDR3 DNA follows: TGTGCCAGCAGCTCTAGACAGGGACGCCCTGGCTACACCTTC. Protein sequence: CASSSRQGRPGYTF.

The gene calls are TRBV29-1 and TRBJ2-7; 9 bases are shared with TRBD1. Germline CDR1 reads SQVTM; CDR2 reads ANQGSEA. V lost 7 bases to trimming and J lost 6 bases; unmatched junction nucleotides: 10. The CDR3 covers 13 residues. Here the CDR3 DNA reads TGCAGCGCTGGACCGGGACAGGGTAGCGAGCAGTACTTC. It yields the protein CSAGPGQGSEQYF.

The gene calls are TRBV6-1 and TRBJ1-2; TRBD1 aligns across 7 bases. V trimming: 2 bases; J trimming: 8 bases; junction bases outside the gene matches: 11. The CDR3 totals 15 residues. CDR1 MNHNS and CDR2 SASEGT come from the germline V gene. The CDR3 here is CASSERAQQGRGYTF. The CDR3 coding sequence is TGTGCCAGCAGTGAAAGGGCCCAACAGGGGAGGGGCTACACCTTC.

J is TRBJ1-2 and V is TRBV5-1, with unresolved D. In germline, CDR1 is SGHRS, CDR2 YFSETQ. The V end was cut by 0 bases, the J end by 2 bases, with 17 bases between. The CDR3 is 17 amino acids. The CDR3 loop reads CASSLGGASALNYGYTF. The CDR3 DNA follows: TGCGCCAGCAGCTTGGGAGGAGCCTCTGCCCTCAACTATGGCTACACCTTC.

The chain carries TRBV27 and TRBJ1-5; 12 bases map to TRBD1. The germline V gene has CDR1 MNHEY and CDR2 SMNVEV (reference sequence). The CDR3 is 15 residues long. J was trimmed by 7 bases and V by 5 bases; bases with no gene match: 6. The CDR3 loop is CASSTGTGGVQPQHF. CDR3 bases: TGTGCCAGCAGTACCGGGACAGGGGGCGTACAGCCCCAGCATTTT.

The chain carries TRBV5-6 and TRBJ1-5, with D uncertain. Germline lookup yields CDR1 SGHDT and CDR2 YYEEEE. Deletions cut 0 bases from V and 6 bases from J, with 13 bases between. The CDR3 contains 15 residues. The CDR3 DNA is TGTGCCAGCAGCTTGGGGCCGGGTAAACGTCAGCCCCAGCATTTT. Translating it yields CASSLGPGKRQPQHF.

The rearrangement joins TRBV20-1 to TRBJ1-1; D remains ambiguous. CDR3 length: 11 residues. The V gene's germline CDR1 is DFQATT and CDR2 SNEGSKA (reference sequence). The V and J ends lost 5 bases and 5 bases respectively, with 9 bases between them. The CDR3 nucleotides read TGCAGTGCTTTGGCCCAGACTGAAGCTTTCTTT. Translation gives CSALAQTEAFF.

V and J are TRBV19 and TRBJ2-2; 9 bases map to TRBD1. This CDR3 has 16 amino acids. CDR1 is LNHDA and CDR2 is SQIVND in the germline V gene (reference sequence). V trimming: 4 bases; J trimming: 5 bases; junction bases outside the gene matches: 8. The CDR3 nucleotides are TGTGCCAGTAGTAATACGGGACAGGGTTTGACCGGGGAGCTGTTTTTT. Protein sequence: CASSNTGQGLTGELFF.

The table lists this clone with a count of one. The rearrangement uses TRBV10-3 and TRBJ2-7, with 9 bases fitting TRBD1. This CDR3 has 14 residues. Germline CDR1 is ENHRY and CDR2 is SYGVKD. The junction had 3 bases not matched to a gene; V was cut back by 4 bases and J by 2 bases. The chain's CDR3 is CAISGGTGPYEQYF. In DNA form, the CDR3 reads TGTGCCATCAGTGGCGGGACAGGGCCCTACGAGCAGTACTTC.

V and J are TRBV24-1 and TRBJ2-5; D might be TRBD1 (6 bases). The V end was cut by 3 bases, the J end by 7 bases, with 11 bases between. The germline CDR1 and CDR2 sequences are KGHDR and SFDVKD. The CDR3 totals 13 residues. The CDR3 nucleotides are TGTGCCACCAGTGATCCCGGACAGAGGACCCAGTACTTC. Encoded protein: CATSDPGQRTQYF.

This chain uses TRBV19 with TRBJ2-6; the match to TRBD2 covers 7 bases. Germline V gene sequence: CDR1 LNHDA, CDR2 SQIVND (reference sequence). Unmatched junction bases numbered 7, after V lost 5 bases and J lost 0 bases. The CDR3 has 17 amino acids. Here the CDR3 DNA reads TGTGCCAGTAGTTGGGGGGGTGGCAGCTCTGGGGCCAACGTCCTGACTTTC. Residues: CASSWGGGSSGANVLTF.

V gene TRBV6-5 combines with J gene TRBJ2-1; 9 bases map to TRBD2. Losses at the gene ends were 1 base for V and 6 bases for J; bases not matched to a gene: 4. The germline gives CDR1 MNHEY, CDR2 SVGAGI. This CDR3 spans 15 amino acids. CDR3 in DNA: TGTGCCAGCAGTTACTTCGCGGGGGGGGTCAATGAGCAGTTCTTC. Encoded protein: CASSYFAGGVNEQFF.

The J gene is TRBJ2-7, the V gene TRBV5-6; a weak D match, TRBD1 (6 bases). V lost 0 bases and J lost 3, with 10 bases in between. This CDR3 region has 14 residues. Germline values: CDR1 SGHDT, CDR2 YYEEEE. DNA of the CDR3: TGTGCCAGCAGCTTGGCGGTCAGGGGCTACGAGCAGTACTTC. Protein product: CASSLAVRGYEQYF.